This TCR beta chain stems from a study of T cell repertoires in ileal Crohn's disease. Study-level points and caveats: Compared with non-smokers, active smokers at surgery showed more clonal expansions.

V shed 6 bases and J shed 1 base, with 13 bases lying between them. This CDR3 has 14 amino acids. CDR1 and CDR2 from the germline V gene are KGHSH and LQKENI. With respect to this clone: As yet, its antigen is unknown. This specimen includes other DNA sequences encoding the same CDR3.

Sequenced by immunoSEQ multiplex PCR; TCRdb stores in-frame clones only, minus some. Of about 4,300 clones listed, 60% to 80% are singletons. The clonotype was recovered from an adult with Crohn's disease. This chain joins TRBV18 and TRBJ2-7; possible D gene TRBD1, 6 bases. The specimen was ileal tissue. CDR3 sequence reads: CASSSTGDSYEQYF. The CDR3 DNA follows: TGTGCCAGCTCCTCGACAGGAGATTCCTACGAGCAGTACTTC.